The 4 T cell receptor beta chains reported below all come from one sample, sequenced in a study of T cells in Graves' hyperthyroidism and ophthalmopathy. Amplification targeted TCR beta CDR3 regions from RNA transcripts. HTBI primers were the set used in a first-round RT-PCR of the TCR CDR3. TCRdb processed the multiplex PCR reads anew with MiXCR; each CDR3 protein has one entry. The profile shows about 280,000 distinct CDR3 sequences, 20% to 30% of them singletons. The specimen was blood. These receptor sequences come from a man aged 40-49 years with Graves' hyperthyroidism that later progressed to Graves' ophthalmopathy.

The table lists this clonotype with a count of one. The CDR3 DNA is TGTGCCAGCAATCTCCCAGGACGGACCAATCAGCCCCAGCATTTT. This sequence encodes CASNLPGRTNQPQHF. This sequence joins TRBV28 and TRBJ1-5; D unresolved. V lost 7 bases and J lost 3, with 16 bases in between. Germline V gives CDR1 MDHEN, CDR2 SYDVKM. CDR3 size: 15 residues.

This clonotype was found many times. The rearrangement uses TRBV11-3 and TRBJ1-1; D unresolved. Per germline, CDR1 SGHNT and CDR2 YENEEA. The CDR3 has 13 amino acids. Trimming shortened V by 2 bases and J by 5 bases, and 9 bases separated the two germline ends. CDR3 in amino acids: CASSLMGRTEAFF. CDR3 bases: TGTGCCAGCAGCTTAATGGGCCGAACTGAAGCTTTCTTT.

This clonotype showed up many times. The CDR3 is CASSPSRPAEETQYF. As DNA, the CDR3 is TGTGCCAGCAGCCCTTCCCGACCGGCCGAAGAGACCCAGTACTTC. This sequence joins TRBV28 and TRBJ2-5; D gene unclear. The CDR3 has 15 residues. CDR1 and CDR2 from the germline V gene are MDHEN and SYDVKM. The V end was cut by 6 bases, the J end by 3 bases, with 17 bases between.

This clonotype was recorded many times. CDR3 amino acids: CASSNTANYGYTF. Here the CDR3 DNA reads TGTGCCAGTAGTAACACTGCTAACTATGGCTACACCTTC. The chain links TRBV19 to TRBJ1-2, with D unclear. This CDR3 region has 13 residues. Germline V gene sequence: CDR1 LNHDA, CDR2 SQIVND (reference sequence). V was cut by 4 bases and J by 0 bases, with 6 bases left in between.